This T cell receptor beta chain was documented in a study of T cell changes during pregnancy in multiple sclerosis. Trimming removed 6 bases at V and 4 bases at J, with 16 bases between. The length of the CDR3 is 15 residues. Looked up from germline, CDR1 is MNHEY and CDR2 is SVGAGI. This table comes from immunoSEQ multiplex PCR, and its TCRdb copy is limited to in-frame clones, with some not included. The data hold 70,000 to 95,000 clones, with 94% observed a single time. The chain carries TRBV6-5 and TRBJ1-3, with D unclear. Source: peripheral blood, taken after pregnancy. This receptor was taken from a female donor in good health, enrolled as a control in a pregnancy study. CDR3 in amino acids: CASSRSLSAGNTIYF. CDR3 sequence (DNA): TGTGCCAGCAGCCGGAGCTTGTCGGCGGGAAACACCATATATTTT.